This is a list of T cell receptor beta chains from one sample in a study of cytomegalovirus exposure and HLA in healthy donors. Profiling relied on immunoSEQ multiplex PCR, and the TCRdb table lists in-frame clones only, not all of them. The repertoire has 65,000 to 90,000 clones, approximately 96% of them found once; the top ten carry around 3.2%. Sequencing was performed on PBMCs. The receptors were sampled from a man between 18 and 29 years old in good health and CMV-seronegative. CDR3s include the opening cysteine and the closing phenylalanine or tryptophan. D genes are given only for firm matches. Clone size is shown for a subset of rows, as once, few, many or a class of expanded clone.

d_gene,j_gene,v_gene,abundance,CDR3aa,CDR3nt
-,TRBJ1-1,TRBV18,-,CASSPRPVGQMNTEAFF,TGTGCCAGCTCCCCCCGCCCCGTCGGACAGATGAACACTGAAGCTTTCTTT
TRBD2,TRBJ2-3,TRBV6-1,-,CAVHKTSGTDTQYF,TGTGCCGTTCATAAGACTAGCGGCACAGATACGCAGTATTTT
-,TRBJ1-1,TRBV21-1,-,CASSDGQGKAEAFF,TGTGCCAGCAGCGATGGACAGGGTAAGGCTGAAGCTTTCTTT
TRBD1,TRBJ1-2,TRBV28,-,CASRATGVGGYTF,TGTGCCAGCAGAGCGACAGGGGTAGGAGGCTACACCTTC
-,TRBJ1-1,TRBV7-2,-,CASSFRGGRDTEAFF,TGTGCCAGCAGCTTCCGGGGGGGCCGGGACACTGAAGCTTTCTTT
-,TRBJ1-1,TRBV30,-,CACGGGKTEAFF,TGTGCCTGTGGGGGGGGGAAGACTGAAGCTTTCTTT
-,TRBJ2-3,TRBV13,-,CASSLYSDTQYF,TGTGCCAGCAGCTTATACTCAGATACGCAGTATTTT
TRBD2,TRBJ2-5,TRBV15,-,CATSRVRTSGLKTQYF,TGTGCCACCAGCAGAGTGAGGACTAGCGGGTTGAAGACCCAGTACTTC
-,TRBJ1-1,TRBV7-7,once,CASTKSPGDTEAFF,TGTGCCAGCACCAAATCCCCGGGAGACACTGAAGCTTTCTTT
TRBD2,TRBJ2-3,TRBV7-8,-,CASSLASGGVAGTQYF,TGTGCCAGCAGCTTAGCTAGCGGGGGCGTTGCAGGTACGCAGTATTTT
-,TRBJ2-7,TRBV18,-,CASSPSRATGAYEQYF,TGTGCCAGCTCACCTTCCCGCGCGACAGGAGCCTACGAGCAGTACTTC
TRBD2,TRBJ2-1,TRBV19,once,CASSPGLAGPSSYNEQFF,TGTGCCAGTAGTCCGGGACTAGCGGGGCCTAGCTCCTACAATGAGCAGTTCTTC
TRBD1,TRBJ2-3,TRBV11-2,-,CASSPRTGRTDTQYF,TGTGCCAGCAGCCCCCGGACAGGGCGCACAGATACGCAGTATTTT